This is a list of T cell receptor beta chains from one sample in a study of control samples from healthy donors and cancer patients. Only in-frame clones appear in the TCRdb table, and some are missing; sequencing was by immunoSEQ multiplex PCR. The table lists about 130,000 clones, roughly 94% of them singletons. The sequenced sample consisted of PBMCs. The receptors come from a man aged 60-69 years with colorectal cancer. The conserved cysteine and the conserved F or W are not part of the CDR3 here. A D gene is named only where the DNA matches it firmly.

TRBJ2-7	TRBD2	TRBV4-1	ASSQVLAGASSSYEQY
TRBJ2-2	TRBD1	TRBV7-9	ASSQGQHTGELF
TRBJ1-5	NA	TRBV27	ASSGGGGGQPQH
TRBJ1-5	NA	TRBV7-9	ASSLPGSNQPQH
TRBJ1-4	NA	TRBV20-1	SAARGEKLF
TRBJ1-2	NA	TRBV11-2	ASSPGSYGYT
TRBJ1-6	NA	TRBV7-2	ASSLVGGGAASPLH
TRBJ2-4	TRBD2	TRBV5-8	ASRPSGGNIQY
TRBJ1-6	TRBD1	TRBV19	ASSVRDRGNSPLH
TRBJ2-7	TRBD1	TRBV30	AWSGTGNEQY
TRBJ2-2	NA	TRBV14	ASSRRVPGSTGELF
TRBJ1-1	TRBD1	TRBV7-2	ASSLWTGNTEAF
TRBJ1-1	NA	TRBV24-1	ATSDSVETF
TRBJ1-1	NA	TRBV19	ASSSLGGVRTEAF
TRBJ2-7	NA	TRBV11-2	ASSHPGLEQY
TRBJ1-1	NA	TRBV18	ASSPGQGNTEAF
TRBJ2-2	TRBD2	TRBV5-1	ASSSSLAGSTGELF
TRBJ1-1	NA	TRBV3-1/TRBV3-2	ASSQDNTRNTEAF
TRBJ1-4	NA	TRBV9	ASSVSPLVTNEKLF
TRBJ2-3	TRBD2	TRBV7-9	ASSLGLAGDRTDTQY
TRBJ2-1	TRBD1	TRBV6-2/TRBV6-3	ASSRDRVTNEQF
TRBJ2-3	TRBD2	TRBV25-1	ASSETSGGETDTQY
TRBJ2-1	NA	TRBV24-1	ATSDSRTIYNEQF
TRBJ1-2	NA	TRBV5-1	ASSLVTVHINYGYT
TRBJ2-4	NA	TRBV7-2	ASSLAAEPGIQY